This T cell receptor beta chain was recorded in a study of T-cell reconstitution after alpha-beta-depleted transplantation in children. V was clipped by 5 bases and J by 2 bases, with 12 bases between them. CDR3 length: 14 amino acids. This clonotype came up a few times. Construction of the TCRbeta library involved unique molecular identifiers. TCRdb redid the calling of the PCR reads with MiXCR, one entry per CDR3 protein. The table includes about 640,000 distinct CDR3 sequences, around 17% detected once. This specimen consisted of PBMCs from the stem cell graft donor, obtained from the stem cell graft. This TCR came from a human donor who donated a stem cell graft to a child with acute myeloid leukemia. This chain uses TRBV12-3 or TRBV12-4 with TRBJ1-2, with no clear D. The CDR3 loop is CASSVGRLNYGYTF. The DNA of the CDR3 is TGTGCCAGCAGTGTAGGACGCCTAAACTATGGCTACACCTTC.